The 26 T cell receptor beta chains below were found in one sample sequenced in a study of blood T cell repertoires in COVID-19. Using immunoSEQ multiplex PCR, the repertoire was profiled, and TCRdb retains in-frame clones only, with some absent. Of about 45,000 clones in the sample, 77% were seen once. Specimen: peripheral blood. These receptors were collected from a woman in her 70s with acute or convalescent COVID-19.

The chain has TRBV20-1 and TRBJ2-5; D might be TRBD1 (6 bases). V lost 4 bases and J 4 bases, leaving 7 bases between the germline ends. There are 11 residues in the CDR3. Per germline, CDR1 DFQATT and CDR2 SNEGSKA (reference sequence). CDR3 DNA: TGCAGTGCTACCAGGGGAGAGACCCAGTACTTC. The encoded protein is CSATRGETQYF.

The chain joins TRBV5-5 to TRBJ2-3; weak D call: TRBD1 (5 bases). Trimming removed 4 bases from V and 4 bases from J, with 10 bases in between. Germline assignment: CDR1 SGHKS and CDR2 YYEKEE (reference sequence). The CDR3 has 13 amino acids. CDR3 bases: TGTGCCAGCAGCGGGGAAGGGGCAGATACGCAGTATTTT. Amino acid sequence: CASSGEGADTQYF.

DNA for the CDR3: TGTGCCAGCAGACCCGGACTAGCGGGAGGAGTAATGTTCTTC. Amino acid sequence: CASRPGLAGGVMFF. The genes are TRBV28 and TRBJ2-1; 14 bases map to TRBD2. The CDR3 extends over 14 amino acids. Germline lookup yields CDR1 MDHEN and CDR2 SYDVKM. V lost 6 bases to trimming and J lost 15 bases; unmatched junction nucleotides: 10.

This clone was counted between two and nine times. V and J are TRBV18 and TRBJ2-7, with D possibly TRBD2 on 6 matching bases. Germline V gives CDR1 KGHSH, CDR2 LQKENI. Trimming cost V 3 bases and J 2 bases, with 14 bases left between them. CDR3 length: 15 residues. CDR3 nucleotides: TGTGCCAGCTCACCCGATGCCGGGAGTCCCTACGAGCAGTACTTC. Amino acids: CASSPDAGSPYEQYF.

The chain links TRBV28 to TRBJ1-2; 11 bases line up with TRBD1. Trimming at V came to 6 bases and at J to 2 bases, leaving 5 bases not matched to a gene. This CDR3 has 15 amino acids. Germline loops: CDR1 MDHEN, CDR2 SYDVKM. The DNA of the CDR3 is TGTGCCAGCAGCTTGGGGACAGGGGGAAACTATGGCTACACCTTC. Its protein product is CASSLGTGGNYGYTF.

V is TRBV6-5 and J is TRBJ2-7; D may be TRBD2 (6 bases). The germline gives CDR1 MNHEY, CDR2 SVGAGI. This CDR3 has 14 amino acids. V lost 8 bases and J 0 bases, leaving 14 bases between the germline ends. The CDR3 region is CASGGLWSSYEQYF. The CDR3 DNA sequence: TGTGCCAGCGGGGGACTCTGGAGCTCCTACGAGCAGTACTTC.

This clone was observed once. J is TRBJ2-7 and V is TRBV27, with 12 nucleotides matching TRBD1. The trim removed 5 bases at V and 0 bases at J, leaving 14 bases unmatched. This CDR3 spans 19 amino acids. CDR1 and CDR2 from the germline V gene are MNHEY and SMNVEV (reference sequence). The CDR3 here is CASSPRVGTGGLYSYEQYF. Written as DNA, the CDR3 is TGTGCCAGCAGTCCCCGGGTCGGGACAGGGGGCCTATACTCCTACGAGCAGTACTTC.

This rearrangement joins TRBV25-1 to TRBJ2-3; D gene ambiguous. The V end was cut by 4 bases, the J end by 2 bases, with 7 bases between. This CDR3 comprises 13 residues. The germline gives CDR1 MGHDK, CDR2 SYGVNS. The CDR3 DNA sequence: TGTGCCAGCAGTGGCCTAGTCACAGATACGCAGTATTTT. Protein sequence: CASSGLVTDTQYF.

This chain uses TRBV5-5 with TRBJ1-5; a weak D match, TRBD1 (6 bases). Germline loops: CDR1 SGHKS, CDR2 YYEKEE (reference sequence). The CDR3 has 14 residues. The V and J ends lost 4 bases and 7 bases respectively, with 15 bases between them. CDR3 coding DNA: TGTGCCAGCAGCACCAGGGGTTCTTGGCAGCCCCAGCATTTT. Its translation is CASSTRGSWQPQHF.

V gene TRBV19 combines with J gene TRBJ2-1, with 7 positions matching TRBD1. V lost 7 bases to trimming and J lost 4 bases; unmatched junction nucleotides: 4. This CDR3 is built from 13 residues. Germline CDR1 is LNHDA and CDR2 is SQIVND (reference sequence). In DNA form, the CDR3 reads TGTGCCAGTACTCTGGACAGGTACAATGAGCAGTTCTTC. Its translation is CASTLDRYNEQFF. Using reference TRBV19 and TRBJ2-1 for the parts outside the CDR3, the full variable domain is DGGITQSPKYLFRKEGQNVTLSCEQNLNHDAMYWYRQDPGQGLRLIYYSQIVNDFQKGDIAEGYSVSREKKESFPLTVTSAQKNPTAFYLCASTLDRYNEQFFGPGTRLTVL.

This chain joins TRBV2 and TRBJ1-1, with D possibly being TRBD1 (5 bases). Germline CDR1 SNHLY, CDR2 FYNNEI. The V and J ends lost 6 bases and 4 bases respectively, with 15 bases between them. CDR3 length: 14 amino acids. The CDR3 sequence: CASRDTLGGTEAFF. The CDR3, as DNA: TGTGCCAGCAGAGACACCTTGGGGGGCACTGAAGCTTTCTTT.

The chain links TRBV7-2 to TRBJ2-3, with 9 bases fitting TRBD2. J was trimmed by 1 base and V by 5 bases; bases with no gene match: 13. CDR3 size: 18 residues. Looked up from germline, CDR1 is SGHTA and CDR2 is FQGNSA. The CDR3 spells CASSPTLWAGGRTDTQYF. The CDR3 coding sequence is TGTGCCAGCAGCCCCACCCTCTGGGCGGGGGGGCGCACAGATACGCAGTATTTT.

V gene TRBV3-1 (or the pseudogene TRBV3-2) combines with J gene TRBJ1-1; a weak D match, TRBD1 (6 bases). The germline V gene has CDR1 LGHDT and CDR2 YNNKEL (reference sequence). Trimming took 4 bases from V and 3 from J, leaving 18 bases between them. CDR3 length: 16 residues. The CDR3 DNA sequence: TGTGCCAGCAGCCCAACAGGAGGGGGGAGGGACACTGAAGCTTTCTTT. Protein: CASSPTGGGRDTEAFF.

The rearrangement links TRBV19 to TRBJ1-1, with 7 bases fitting TRBD1. V shed 6 bases and J 1 base; nucleotides not matched to a gene: 5. Germline V gene data show CDR1 as LNHDA and CDR2 as SQIVND (reference sequence). This CDR3 region has 14 residues. CDR3 DNA: TGTGCCAGTAGCCAATGGACAGGGAACACTGAAGCTTTCTTT. Its protein is CASSQWTGNTEAFF.

The rearrangement links TRBV7-8 to TRBJ1-4; D perhaps matches TRBD1 (5 bases). CDR1 and CDR2 from the germline V gene are SGHVS and FQNEAQ. V was trimmed by 5 bases and J by 3 bases, leaving 16 bases between them. This CDR3 is 16 amino acids long. The CDR3 region has the DNA TGTGCCAGCAGCCGAGCACGTGACAGATCTAATGAAAAACTGTTTTTT. Amino acids: CASSRARDRSNEKLFF. Full variable domain (outside the CDR3, taken from reference TRBV7-8 and TRBJ1-4): GAGVSQSPRYKVAKRGQDVALRCDPISGHVSLFWYQQALGQGPEFLTYFQNEAQLDKSGLPSDRFFAERPEGSVSTLKIQRTQQEDSAVYLCASSRARDRSNEKLFFGSGTQLSVL.

V usage is TRBV5-4 and J usage is TRBJ2-1, with TRBD1 identical over 9 bases. The CDR3 covers 13 residues. Germline V gene data show CDR1 as SGHNT and CDR2 as YYREEE (reference sequence). V dropped 4 bases and J dropped 8; count of bases not matched to a gene: 4. The CDR3, as DNA: TGTGCCAGCAGCAGAGGACAGGGGTATGAGCAGTTCTTC. This gives the protein CASSRGQGYEQFF.

CDR3 region: CAIKGQATIEQYF. For the CDR3, the DNA is TGTGCCATCAAGGGACAGGCTACGATAGAGCAGTACTTC. The rearrangement joins TRBV10-3 to TRBJ2-7; TRBD1 matches at 8 bases. CDR3 length equals 13 residues. Trimming took 7 bases from V and 7 from J; bases not matched to a gene: 9. Per germline, CDR1 ENHRY and CDR2 SYGVKD.

The chain carries TRBV6-2 or TRBV6-3 and TRBJ1-4; D is perhaps TRBD1 (5 bases). The V and J ends lost 1 base and 0 bases respectively, with 15 bases between them. The germline V gene encodes CDR1 MNHEY and CDR2 SVGEGT. This CDR3 is 18 amino acids long. CDR3 coding DNA: TGTGCCAGCAGTTACTTTCGGGTGACAGTTGCAACTAATGAAAAACTGTTTTTT. This codes for CASSYFRVTVATNEKLFF.

The rearrangement joins TRBV7-2 to TRBJ1-6; D not resolved. The germline V gene has CDR1 SGHTA and CDR2 FQGNSA. V lost 5 bases, J lost 7 bases, and 18 bases lay in between. This CDR3 contains 16 residues. The CDR3 spells CASSLREAGDNSPLHF. The CDR3 region has the DNA TGTGCCAGCAGCCTCCGGGAGGCGGGAGACAATTCACCCCTCCACTTT.

This clone occurred once. The CDR3 DNA follows: TGTGCCAGCAGCCCCTCGGGGGAAAAACTGTTTTTT. This encodes CASSPSGEKLFF. The V gene is TRBV11-2, the J gene TRBJ1-4; D call uncertain. The CDR3 is made up of 12 amino acids. With 5 bases removed from V and 8 bases from J, the gap between germline ends came to 9 bases. CDR1 and CDR2 from the germline V gene are SGHAT and FQNNGV.

The chain joins TRBV5-1 to TRBJ1-1, with 9 bases fitting TRBD1. The CDR3 consists of 16 residues. V lost 3 bases, J lost 2 bases, and 8 bases stayed unmatched. Germline CDR1 and CDR2: SGHRS and YFSETQ. CDR3 nucleotide sequence: TGCGCCAGCAGCTCAACACAGGGGGCCGGCAACACTGAAGCTTTCTTT. Amino acids: CASSSTQGAGNTEAFF. Drawing the rest from reference TRBV5-1 and TRBJ1-1, the complete variable domain is KAGVTQTPRYLIKTRGQQVTLSCSPISGHRSVSWYQQTPGQGLQFLFEYFSETQRNKGNFPGRFSGRQFSNSRSEMNVSTLELGDSALYLCASSSTQGAGNTEAFFGQGTRLTVV.

V and J are TRBV4-1 and TRBJ1-4; D is undetermined. Trimming cost V 2 bases and J 6 bases, with 13 bases left between them. From germline, CDR1 is MGHRA and CDR2 YSYEKL. CDR3 length: 15 amino acids. The CDR3 spells CASSQFYSNYEKLFF. CDR3 bases: TGCGCCAGCAGCCAATTCTACTCCAACTATGAAAAACTGTTTTTT.

The chain combines TRBV19 with TRBJ1-2, with a tentative D call TRBD1 (6 bases). V shed 3 bases and J shed 4 bases, with 15 bases lying between them. The length of the CDR3 is 15 residues. In germline, CDR1 is LNHDA, CDR2 SQIVND (reference sequence). The CDR3 DNA sequence: TGTGCCAGTAGTATGTTTGACAGGTCCTTCTATGGCTACACCTTC. Protein sequence: CASSMFDRSFYGYTF.

This chain uses TRBV7-8 with TRBJ2-1; 8 bases map to TRBD2. V lost 4 bases, J lost 3 bases, and 11 bases stayed unmatched. The CDR3 is 17 amino acids. Germline CDR1 is SGHVS and CDR2 is FQNEAQ. Written as DNA, the CDR3 is TGTGCCAGCAGCTCCAAACCGGGGGGGGGTTTCTACAATGAGCAGTTCTTC. Translation gives CASSSKPGGGFYNEQFF.

The V gene is TRBV18, the J gene TRBJ1-2, with 7 positions matching TRBD1. With 10 bases clipped from V and 3 bases from J, the junction kept 14 bases outside the gene matches. This CDR3 contains 15 residues. Germline V gene data show CDR1 as KGHSH and CDR2 as LQKENI. CDR3 sequence: CATKVGGQIDYGYTF. DNA for the CDR3: TGTGCCACAAAAGTTGGGGGACAGATAGACTATGGCTACACCTTC.

This clone was seen more than once but under ten times. The chain combines TRBV19 with TRBJ1-2, with D tentatively TRBD1 (5 bases). The CDR3 runs to 14 residues. Germline values: CDR1 LNHDA, CDR2 SQIVND (reference sequence). Trimming pared 7 bases from V and 6 bases from J, leaving 18 bases between. This CDR3 is CASTPAAGRDGYTF. The CDR3 region has the DNA TGTGCCAGTACCCCCGCCGCAGGGAGGGATGGCTACACCTTC.